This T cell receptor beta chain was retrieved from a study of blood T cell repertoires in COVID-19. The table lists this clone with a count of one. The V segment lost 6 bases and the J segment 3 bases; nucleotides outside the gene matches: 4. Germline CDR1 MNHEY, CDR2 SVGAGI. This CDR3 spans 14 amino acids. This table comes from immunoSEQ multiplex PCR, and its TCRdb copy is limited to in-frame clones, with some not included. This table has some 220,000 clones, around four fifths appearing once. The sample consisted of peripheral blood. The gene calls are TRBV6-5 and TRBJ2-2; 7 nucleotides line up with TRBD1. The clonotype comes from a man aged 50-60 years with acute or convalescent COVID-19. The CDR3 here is CASRRDSDTGELFF. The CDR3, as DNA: TGTGCCAGCAGAAGGGACAGTGACACCGGGGAGCTGTTTTTT.